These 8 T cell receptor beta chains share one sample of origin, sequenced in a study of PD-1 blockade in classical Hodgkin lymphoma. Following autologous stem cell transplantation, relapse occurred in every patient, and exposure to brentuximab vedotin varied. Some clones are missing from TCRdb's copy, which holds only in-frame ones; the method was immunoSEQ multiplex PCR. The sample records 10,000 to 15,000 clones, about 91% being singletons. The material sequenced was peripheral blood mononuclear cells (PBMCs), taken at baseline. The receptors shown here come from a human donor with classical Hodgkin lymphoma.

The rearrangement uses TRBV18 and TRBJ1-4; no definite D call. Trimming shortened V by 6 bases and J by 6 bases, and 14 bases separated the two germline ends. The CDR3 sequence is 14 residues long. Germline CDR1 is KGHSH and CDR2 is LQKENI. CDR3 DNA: TGTGCCAGCTCCTTTGACCGGACGGATGAAAAACTGTTTTTT. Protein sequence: CASSFDRTDEKLFF.

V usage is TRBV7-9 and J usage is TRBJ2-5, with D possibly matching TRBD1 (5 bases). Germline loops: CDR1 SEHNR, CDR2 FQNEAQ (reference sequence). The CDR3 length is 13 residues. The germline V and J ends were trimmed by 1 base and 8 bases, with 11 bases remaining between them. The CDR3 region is CASSLEGRKTQYF. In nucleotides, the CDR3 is TGTGCCAGCAGCTTAGAGGGGCGGAAAACCCAGTACTTC.

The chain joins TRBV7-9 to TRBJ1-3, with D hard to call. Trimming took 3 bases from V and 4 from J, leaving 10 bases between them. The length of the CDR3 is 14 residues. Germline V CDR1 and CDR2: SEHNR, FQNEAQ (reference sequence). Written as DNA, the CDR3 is TGTGCCAGCAGCTTTCCGGTGATAGGAAACACCATATATTTT. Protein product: CASSFPVIGNTIYF.

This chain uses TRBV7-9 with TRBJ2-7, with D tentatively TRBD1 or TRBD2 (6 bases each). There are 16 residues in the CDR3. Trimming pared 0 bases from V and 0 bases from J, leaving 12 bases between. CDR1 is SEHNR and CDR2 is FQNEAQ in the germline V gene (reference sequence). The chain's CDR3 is CASSLAGGVTSYEQYF. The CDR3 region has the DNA TGTGCCAGCAGCTTAGCGGGGGGCGTAACCTCCTACGAGCAGTACTTC. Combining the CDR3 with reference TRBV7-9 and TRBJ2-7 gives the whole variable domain DTGVSQNPRHKITKRGQNVTFRCDPISEHNRLYWYRQTLGQGPEFLTYFQNEAQLEKSRLLSDRFSAERPKGSFSTLEIQRTEQGDSAMYLCASSLAGGVTSYEQYFGPGTRLTVT.

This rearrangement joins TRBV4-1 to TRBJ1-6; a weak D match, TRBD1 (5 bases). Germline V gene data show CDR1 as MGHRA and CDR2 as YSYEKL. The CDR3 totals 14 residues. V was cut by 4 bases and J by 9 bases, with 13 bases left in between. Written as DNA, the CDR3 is TGCGCCAGCAGCCGGGAAAAGGACACTTCACCCCTCCACTTT. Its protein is CASSREKDTSPLHF.

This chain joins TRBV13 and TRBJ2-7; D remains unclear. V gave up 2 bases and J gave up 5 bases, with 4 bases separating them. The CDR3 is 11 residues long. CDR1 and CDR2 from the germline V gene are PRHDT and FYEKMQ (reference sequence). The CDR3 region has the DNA TGTGCCAGCAGCTTATCTAACGAGCAGTACTTC. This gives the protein CASSLSNEQYF.

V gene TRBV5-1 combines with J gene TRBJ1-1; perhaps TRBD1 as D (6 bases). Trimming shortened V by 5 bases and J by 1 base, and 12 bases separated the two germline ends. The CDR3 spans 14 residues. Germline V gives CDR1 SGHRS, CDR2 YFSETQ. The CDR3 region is CASRPGHQNTEAFF. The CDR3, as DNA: TGCGCCAGCAGGCCGGGACACCAGAACACTGAAGCTTTCTTT.

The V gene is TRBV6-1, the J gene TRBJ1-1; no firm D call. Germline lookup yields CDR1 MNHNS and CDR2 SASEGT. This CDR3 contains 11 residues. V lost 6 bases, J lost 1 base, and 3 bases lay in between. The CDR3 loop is CASRQNTEAFF. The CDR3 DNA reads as TGTGCCAGCAGACAGAACACTGAAGCTTTCTTT.